The next 15 T cell receptor beta chains were all read from a single sample in a study of blood T cells in healthy people across ages. Through a sample-barcoded 5' primer and a J-beta primer mix, a second PCR was run for about 6 to 11 cycles. TCRdb fed the 5' RACE reads into MiXCR, producing one record per CDR3 protein. The data contain just under 900,000 distinct CDR3 sequences, around 26% of them singletons. Sequencing was done on a sample of blood. The receptors shown here come from a woman older than 75 in good health.

This clonotype was counted at least ten times. This chain joins TRBV9 and TRBJ2-1; maybe TRBD1 (8 bases). CDR3 length equals 15 residues. From germline, CDR1 is SGDLS and CDR2 YYNGEE. With 3 bases removed from V and 7 bases from J, the gap between germline ends came to 17 bases. CDR3 loop: CASSESLQGGNEQFF. In DNA form, the CDR3 reads TGTGCCAGCAGCGAGTCTCTACAGGGGGGGAATGAGCAGTTCTTC.

V is TRBV20-1 and J is TRBJ1-1; 10 bases are shared with TRBD1. The germline CDR1 and CDR2 sequences are DFQATT and SNEGSKA (reference sequence). The CDR3 runs to 15 residues. V was clipped by 2 bases and J by 4 bases; unmatched bases: 7. The CDR3 is CSARPAGTGVTEAFF. The CDR3 DNA follows: TGCAGTGCTAGACCAGCCGGGACAGGGGTCACTGAAGCTTTCTTT.

A few counts support this clonotype. The V gene is TRBV12-3 or TRBV12-4, the J gene TRBJ2-1, with 10 bases lining up with TRBD2. V lost 5 bases, J lost 4 bases, and 5 bases stayed unmatched. The CDR3 has 15 amino acids. The CDR3 spells CASSRSGGKYNEQFF. The DNA of the CDR3 is TGTGCCAGCAGTCGTAGCGGGGGGAAATACAATGAGCAGTTCTTC.

This clonotype was seen many times. The chain recombines TRBV21-1 with TRBJ2-7; the table's D gene call, TRBD1, was not cross checked with the DNA. TRBV21-1 is marked as a pseudogene. There are 17 residues in the CDR3. In DNA form, the CDR3 reads TGTGCCAGCAACAATCAGGGACAGGACCGAACCACCTACGAGCAGTACTTC. It is translated as CASNNQGQDRTTYEQYF.

V usage is TRBV20-1 and J usage is TRBJ2-6; 7 nucleotides match TRBD1. V was pared by 6 bases and J by 2 bases, with 4 bases of the junction left unmatched. Germline CDR1 is DFQATT and CDR2 is SNEGSKA (reference sequence). CDR3 length: 14 amino acids. The CDR3 loop reads CSAQTGTGANVLTF. CDR3 DNA sequence: TGCAGTGCGCAGACAGGGACTGGGGCCAACGTCCTGACTTTC.

On this clonotype itself: It may be a read error: a sequence one base away is much more abundant. V and J are TRBV27 and TRBJ2-1; D gene uncertain. CDR1 and CDR2 (germline): MNHEY, SMNVEV (reference sequence). CDR3 length equals 15 residues. CDR3 sequence: CVSSLEFSRANEQFF. The CDR3 coding sequence is TGTGTCAGCAGTTTAGAATTTTCCCGCGCCAATGAGCAGTTCTTC.

Remarks on this clonotype: A clone one base away is much larger, so this may be a read error. V usage is TRBV28 and J usage is TRBJ2-1; 8 nucleotides line up with TRBD2. This CDR3 comprises 14 residues. Germline V lookup: CDR1 MDHEN, CDR2 SYDVKM. V shed 6 bases, J shed 8 bases, and the junction held 9 bases outside the gene matches. The CDR3 here is CASRLGLDVHEQFF. DNA for the CDR3: TGTGCCAGCAGGTTGGGACTAGACGTACATGAGCAGTTCTTC.

The J gene is TRBJ2-1, the V gene TRBV7-2; no clear D gene. From germline, CDR1 is SGHTA and CDR2 FQGNSA. Trimming took 5 bases from V and 0 from J, leaving 11 bases between them. This CDR3 has 15 amino acids. This CDR3 is CASSPPGPSYNEQFF. The CDR3 DNA sequence: TGTGCCAGCAGCCCACCCGGTCCCTCCTACAATGAGCAGTTCTTC.

This clonotype was observed many times. This chain links TRBV6-2 or TRBV6-3 with TRBJ1-4; D possibly corresponds to TRBD1 (6 bases). From germline, CDR1 is MNHEY and CDR2 SVGEGT. Trimming shortened V by 2 bases and J by 0 bases, and 16 bases separated the two germline ends. The CDR3 totals 18 residues. The CDR3 nucleotides read TGTGCCAGCAGTTACGCGACAGGATCTAAAGCAACTAATGAAAAACTGTTTTTT. The encoded protein is CASSYATGSKATNEKLFF.

This clonotype appeared once. This may stem from a read error, because a much larger clone lies one nucleotide away. The final CDR3 position lacks the conserved phenylalanine or tryptophan, pointing to a likely read error. This chain joins TRBV4-2 and TRBJ2-2, with D tentatively TRBD1 (6 bases). The CDR3 runs 16 residues. The V end was cut by 0 bases, the J end by 3 bases, with 11 bases between. Germline CDR1 and CDR2: LGHNA and YNFKEQ. CDR3 sequence reads: CASSQDTGQYTGELFL. The CDR3 DNA reads as TGTGCCAGCAGCCAAGACACAGGACAGTACACCGGGGAGCTGTTTTTG.

This clonotype appeared many times. The V and J genes are TRBV18 and TRBJ1-5; D perhaps matches TRBD1 (5 bases). V was clipped by 3 bases and J by 7 bases, with 13 bases between them. Germline V gives CDR1 KGHSH, CDR2 LQKENI. This CDR3 contains 14 residues. In DNA, the CDR3 is TGTGCCAGCTCACCGAGCGGGGGTGGCCAGCCCCAGCATTTT. Protein sequence: CASSPSGGGQPQHF.

This clonotype was found many times. The chain joins TRBV7-2 to TRBJ2-5; D not resolved. Germline-derived CDR1 and CDR2 are SGHTA and FQGNSA. The CDR3 has 13 amino acids. Trimming stripped 0 bases from V and 5 bases from J, with 7 bases between. CDR3 DNA: TGTGCCAGCAGCTTAGCGGAGACCGAGACCCAGTACTTC. This encodes CASSLAETETQYF.

The chain has TRBV4-2 and TRBJ2-5, with TRBD2 matching over 10 bases. Germline-derived CDR1 and CDR2 are LGHNA and YNFKEQ. The V gene end was trimmed by 1 base and the J gene end by 3 bases; junction bases not matched to a gene: 5. The CDR3 spans 16 residues. DNA of the CDR3: TGTGCCAGCAGCCAAGCGTCGCTAGCGGGGGAAGAGACCCAGTACTTC. Residues: CASSQASLAGEETQYF.

This clonotype has only a few counts. The chain recombines TRBV6-2 or TRBV6-3 with TRBJ2-7; D might be TRBD1 or TRBD2, each matching 6 bases. In germline, CDR1 is MNHEY, CDR2 SVGEGT. The V end was cut by 6 bases, the J end by 2 bases, with 14 bases between. The CDR3 sequence is 14 residues long. The CDR3: CASRRGEGPYEQYF. The CDR3 DNA is TGTGCCAGCAGAAGGGGGGAAGGGCCCTACGAGCAGTACTTC.

J is TRBJ1-6 and V is TRBV11-2, with TRBD1 matching 7 bases. The CDR3 runs 15 residues. V shed 7 bases, J shed 4 bases, and the junction held 7 bases outside the gene matches. Germline V gene sequence: CDR1 SGHAT, CDR2 FQNNGV. The CDR3 loop is CASIDSTGYNSPLHF. In nucleotides, the CDR3 is TGTGCCAGCATCGACTCGACAGGGTATAATTCACCCCTCCACTTT.